This section outlines one T cell receptor beta chain sequence together with its context. CDR1 is KGHSH, CDR2 LQKENI, per germline. CDR3 length: 14 amino acids. V dropped 3 bases and J dropped 7 bases, with 10 bases sitting between them. Measured with immunoSEQ multiplex PCR; TCRdb has only the in-frame clones, and not every one. The sample holds 28,000 or so clones, around 73% seen once. The data are from a study of radiotherapy plus CTLA-4 blockade in lung cancer. V usage is TRBV18 and J usage is TRBJ1-6; D remains unclear. Sequences were derived from peripheral blood, sampled from a patient treated with radiotherapy plus ipilimumab. The receptor comes from a human donor with non-small cell lung cancer who had stable disease on radiotherapy plus ipilimumab. The DNA of the CDR3 is TGTGCCAGCTCACCCAACGAGGGAAATTCACCCCTCCACTTT. Translation: CASSPNEGNSPLHF.